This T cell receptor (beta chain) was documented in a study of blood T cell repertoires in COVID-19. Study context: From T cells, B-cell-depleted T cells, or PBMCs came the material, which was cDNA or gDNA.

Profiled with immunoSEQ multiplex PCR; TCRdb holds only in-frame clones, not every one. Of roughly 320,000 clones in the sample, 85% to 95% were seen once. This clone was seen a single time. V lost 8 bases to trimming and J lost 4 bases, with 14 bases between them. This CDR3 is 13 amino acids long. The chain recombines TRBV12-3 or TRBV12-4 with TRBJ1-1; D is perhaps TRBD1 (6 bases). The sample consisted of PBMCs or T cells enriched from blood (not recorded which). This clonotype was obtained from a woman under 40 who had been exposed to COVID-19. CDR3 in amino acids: CASVERGGTEAFF. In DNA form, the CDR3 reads TGTGCCAGCGTTGAAAGAGGGGGCACTGAAGCTTTCTTT.